A single sample is the source of the 11 T cell receptor beta chains below, sequenced in a study of shared clonotypes between healthy human individuals. Only CD45RO-negative cells positively selected for CCR7 counted as naive CD8 cells, so terminally differentiated effector memory CD45RA+ cells were excluded. Some clones are missing from TCRdb's copy, which holds only in-frame ones; the method was immunoSEQ multiplex PCR. The data contain about 1.9 million clones, just under 95% of them singletons. The sequenced material came from naive CD8+ T cells from PBMCs. These receptors originate from a man between 18 and 35 years old in good health. Some clones in this sample may be carry-over from other donors' samples.

The V call is TRBV28, the J call TRBJ2-1; D might be TRBD2 (5 bases). The CDR3 is 15 amino acids. V was shortened by 7 bases and J by 4 bases, with 17 bases between the two germline ends. CDR1 is MDHEN, CDR2 SYDVKM, per germline. Here the CDR3 DNA reads TGTGCCAGCACCTGGGGAGATGTAGGTTACAATGAGCAGTTCTTC. Protein sequence: CASTWGDVGYNEQFF.

The gene calls are TRBV30 and TRBJ1-2, with D perhaps matching TRBD1 (6 bases). Germline CDR1 is GTSNPN and CDR2 is SVGIG (reference sequence). V lost 2 bases and J 5 bases, leaving 24 bases between the germline ends. This CDR3 has 17 amino acids. The CDR3 DNA sequence: TGTGCCTGGAGTCCCGACAGGTTGGTGAGAGTCGGGTATGGCTACACCTTC. This encodes CAWSPDRLVRVGYGYTF.

The chain combines TRBV15 with TRBJ1-1, with D uncertain. Germline V gene sequence: CDR1 LNHNV, CDR2 YYDKDF (reference sequence). V was cut by 2 bases and J by 3 bases, with 7 bases left in between. CDR3 length equals 13 residues. The CDR3 loop is CATSRRLDTEAFF. CDR3 DNA sequence: TGTGCCACCAGCAGAAGGTTGGACACTGAAGCTTTCTTT. Drawing the rest from reference TRBV15 and TRBJ1-1, the complete variable domain is DAMVIQNPRYQVTQFGKPVTLSCSQTLNHNVMYWYQQKSSQAPKLLFHYYDKDFNNEADTPDNFQSRRPNTSFCFLDIRSPGLGDTAMYLCATSRRLDTEAFFGQGTRLTVV.

On this clone: This sample includes further DNA sequences coding for the same CDR3. The DNA of the CDR3 is TGTGCCAGCAGTTTTGGGCCGAGATACGAGCAGTACTTC. Translating it yields CASSFGPRYEQYF. The chain carries TRBV27 and TRBJ2-7, with D unclear. V lost 3 bases, J lost 4 bases, and 10 bases lay in between. This CDR3 has 13 amino acids. Per the germline V gene, CDR1 is MNHEY and CDR2 is SMNVEV (reference sequence).

The V call is TRBV28, the J call TRBJ1-4, with 7 bases that match TRBD1. The germline V gene has CDR1 MDHEN and CDR2 SYDVKM. V lost 3 bases to trimming and J lost 1 base; unmatched junction nucleotides: 2. The CDR3 has 15 residues. The CDR3 protein is CASSFSGGTNEKLFF. CDR3 nucleotides: TGTGCCAGCAGTTTCTCAGGGGGAACTAATGAAAAACTGTTTTTT.

The sample holds one count of this clone. The rearrangement uses TRBV27 and TRBJ2-7, with D perhaps TRBD1 or TRBD2 (5 bases each). The CDR3 consists of 15 residues. CDR1 and CDR2 from the germline V gene are MNHEY and SMNVEV (reference sequence). V was cut by 6 bases and J by 0 bases, with 15 bases left in between. The CDR3 DNA reads as TGTGCCAGCAGCCCAGGGACCTGGAACTCCTACGAGCAGTACTTC. Translated: CASSPGTWNSYEQYF.

This chain connects TRBV27 to TRBJ1-2; D gene ambiguous. There are 14 residues in the CDR3. Trimming took off 5 bases at V and 8 bases at J, with 18 bases between the two ends. The germline CDR1 and CDR2 sequences are MNHEY and SMNVEV (reference sequence). The CDR3 sequence: CASSDNPTVRGYTF. The CDR3 DNA reads as TGTGCCAGCAGTGACAATCCCACTGTGAGGGGCTACACCTTC.

The gene calls are TRBV27 and TRBJ2-2, with a weak D call TRBD1 (6 bases). CDR1 MNHEY and CDR2 SMNVEV come from the germline V gene (reference sequence). V was pared by 4 bases and J by 7 bases, with 16 bases between. This CDR3 comprises 15 residues. This CDR3 is CASSYREQVIGELFF. The CDR3, as DNA: TGTGCCAGCAGTTACAGGGAACAAGTGATCGGGGAGCTGTTTTTT.

This clone was seen once. The chain combines TRBV21-1 with TRBJ1-1; no check of the table's D call, TRBD1, against the DNA was made. TRBV21-1 is designated a pseudogene. The CDR3 length is 19 residues. CDR3 protein: CASSTSRDRGLGLNTEAFF. The CDR3 nucleotides read TGTGCCAGCAGCACCTCCCGGGACAGGGGATTGGGGTTGAACACTGAAGCTTTCTTT.

This chain uses TRBV4-1 with TRBJ2-1, with a tentative D call TRBD2 (6 bases). Germline V gives CDR1 MGHRA, CDR2 YSYEKL. V was clipped by 4 bases and J by 8 bases, with 18 bases between them. This CDR3 has 15 amino acids. The CDR3 DNA follows: TGCGCCAGCAGCCGCATGGGGCGGGATAGTCATGAGCAGTTCTTC. It encodes CASSRMGRDSHEQFF.

The rearrangement uses TRBV11-2 and TRBJ1-1, with D possibly TRBD1 on 6 matching bases. This CDR3 spans 12 amino acids. Between the trimmed V and J ends, which lost 3 bases and 8 bases, there was a span of 10 bases. Germline CDR1 SGHAT, CDR2 FQNNGV. Here the CDR3 DNA reads TGTGCCAGCAGCTTTCTCAGGGGAGAAGCTTTCTTT. It codes for CASSFLRGEAFF.